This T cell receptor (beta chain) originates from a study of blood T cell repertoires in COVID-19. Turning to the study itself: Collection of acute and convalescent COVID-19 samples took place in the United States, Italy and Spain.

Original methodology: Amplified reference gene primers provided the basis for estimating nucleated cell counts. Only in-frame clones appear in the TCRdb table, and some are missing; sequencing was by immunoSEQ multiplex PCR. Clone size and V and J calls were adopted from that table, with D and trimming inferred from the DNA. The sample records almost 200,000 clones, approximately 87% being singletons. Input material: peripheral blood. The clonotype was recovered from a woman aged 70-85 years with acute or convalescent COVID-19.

CDR3 in amino acids: CASSSLGLAGLYEQYF. The CDR3 region has the DNA TGTGCCAGCAGCTCCCTAGGTCTAGCGGGACTCTACGAGCAGTACTTC. The V gene is TRBV11-3, the J gene TRBJ2-7, with 9 bases lining up with TRBD2. The CDR3 extends over 16 amino acids. Germline V gene sequence: CDR1 SGHNT, CDR2 YENEEA. V lost 4 bases and J lost 3; bases outside the gene matches: 10.